These 2 T cell receptor beta chains came from one sample sequenced in a study of cytomegalovirus exposure and HLA in healthy donors. PCR involved 60 Vbeta and 13 Jbeta primers. The protocol was immunoSEQ multiplex PCR, while the TCRdb copy is restricted to in-frame clones and leaves out a portion. The table shows under 150,000 clones, with about three quarters occurring only once. The sequenced sample was PBMCs. These receptors all stem from a woman between 18 and 29 years old in good health and CMV-seronegative.

The V gene is TRBV27, the J gene TRBJ1-1; D is uncertain. The CDR3 contains 12 residues. V lost 5 bases to trimming and J lost 8 bases, with 12 bases between them. Germline V gene lookup returns CDR1 MNHEY and CDR2 SMNVEV (reference sequence). In nucleotides, the CDR3 is TGTGCCAGCAGTCCCACACGGGGAGAAGCTTTCTTT. It is translated as CASSPTRGEAFF.

DNA for the CDR3: TGTGCCAGTACCCAAGGAGGCGGCCCACCACACGAGCAGTACTTC. Translating it yields CASTQGGGPPHEQYF. J is TRBJ2-7 and V is TRBV19; possibly TRBD2 for D (5 bases). Germline V lookup: CDR1 LNHDA, CDR2 SQIVND (reference sequence). Trimming pared 7 bases from V and 5 bases from J, leaving 21 bases between. The CDR3 extends over 15 amino acids.